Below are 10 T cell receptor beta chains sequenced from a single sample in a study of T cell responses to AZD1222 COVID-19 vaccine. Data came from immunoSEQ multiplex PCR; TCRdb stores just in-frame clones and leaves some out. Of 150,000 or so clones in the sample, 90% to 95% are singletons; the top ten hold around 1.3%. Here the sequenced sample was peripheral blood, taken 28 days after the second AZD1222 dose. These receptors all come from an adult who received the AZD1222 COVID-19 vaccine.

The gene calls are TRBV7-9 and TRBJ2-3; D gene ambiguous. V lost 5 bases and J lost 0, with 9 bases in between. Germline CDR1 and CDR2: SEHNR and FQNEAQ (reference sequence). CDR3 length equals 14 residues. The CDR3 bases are TGTGCCAGCAGCCGCTCGGGCAGCACAGATACGCAGTATTTT. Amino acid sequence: CASSRSGSTDTQYF.

This CDR3 reads CASSNVGRTDTQYF. In nucleotides, the CDR3 is TGTGCCAGTAGTAATGTGGGGAGAACAGATACGCAGTATTTT. The chain has TRBV19 and TRBJ2-3; possible D gene TRBD2, 5 bases. The germline V and J ends were trimmed by 4 bases and 3 bases, with 11 bases remaining between them. CDR1 is LNHDA, CDR2 SQIVND, per germline (reference sequence). The CDR3 extends over 14 amino acids.

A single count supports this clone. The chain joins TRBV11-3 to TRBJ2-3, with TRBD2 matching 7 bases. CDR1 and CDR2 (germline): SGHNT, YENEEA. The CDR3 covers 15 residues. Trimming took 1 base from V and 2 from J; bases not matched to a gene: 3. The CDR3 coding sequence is TGTGCCAGCAGCTTAGGGGCGGGGGACACAGATACGCAGTATTTT. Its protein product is CASSLGAGDTDTQYF.

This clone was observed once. The CDR3 protein is CASSVIGTRGGYTF. Written as DNA, the CDR3 is TGTGCCAGCAGTGTCATCGGGACGCGAGGCGGCTACACCTTC. The chain carries TRBV28 and TRBJ1-2; perhaps TRBD1 as D (5 bases). Germline V lookup: CDR1 MDHEN, CDR2 SYDVKM. The CDR3 loop spans 14 amino acids. Trimming stripped 5 bases from V and 8 bases from J, with 18 bases between.

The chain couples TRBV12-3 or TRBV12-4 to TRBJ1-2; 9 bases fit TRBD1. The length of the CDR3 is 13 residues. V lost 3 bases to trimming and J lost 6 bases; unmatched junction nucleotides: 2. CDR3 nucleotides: TGTGCCAGCAGTTTGTGGGACAGGGATGGCTACACCTTC. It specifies CASSLWDRDGYTF.

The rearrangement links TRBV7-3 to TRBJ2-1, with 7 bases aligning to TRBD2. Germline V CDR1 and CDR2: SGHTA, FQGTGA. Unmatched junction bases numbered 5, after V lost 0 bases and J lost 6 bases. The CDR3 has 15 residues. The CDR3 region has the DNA TGTGCCAGCAGCTTAACGGCTAGCGGCGGCAATGAGCAGTTCTTC. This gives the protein CASSLTASGGNEQFF.

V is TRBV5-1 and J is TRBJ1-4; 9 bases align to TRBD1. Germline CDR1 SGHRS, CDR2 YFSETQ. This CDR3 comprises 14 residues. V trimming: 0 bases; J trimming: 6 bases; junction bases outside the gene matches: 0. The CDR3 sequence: CASSLGQGDEKLFF. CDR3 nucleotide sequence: TGCGCCAGCAGCTTGGGACAGGGGGATGAAAAACTGTTTTTT.

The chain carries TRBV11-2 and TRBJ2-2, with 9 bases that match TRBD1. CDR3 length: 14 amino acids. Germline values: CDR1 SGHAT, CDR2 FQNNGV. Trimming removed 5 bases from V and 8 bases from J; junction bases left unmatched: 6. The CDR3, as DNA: TGTGCCAGCAGCCCGCGGACAGGGGAGGGGGAGCTGTTTTTT. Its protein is CASSPRTGEGELFF.

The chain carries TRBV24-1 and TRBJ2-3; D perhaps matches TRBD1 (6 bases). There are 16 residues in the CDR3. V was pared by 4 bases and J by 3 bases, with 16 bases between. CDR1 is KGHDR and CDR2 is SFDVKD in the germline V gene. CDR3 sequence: CATSDPRGQLTDTQYF. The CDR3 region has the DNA TGTGCCACCAGTGACCCCCGTGGACAGCTAACAGATACGCAGTATTTT.

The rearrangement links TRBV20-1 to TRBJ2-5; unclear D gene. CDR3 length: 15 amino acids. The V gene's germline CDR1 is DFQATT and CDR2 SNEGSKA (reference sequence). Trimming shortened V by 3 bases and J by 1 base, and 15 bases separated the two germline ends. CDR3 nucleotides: TGCAGTGCTAGTCCGGACGTCCTTTTCCAAGAGACCCAGTACTTC. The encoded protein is CSASPDVLFQETQYF.